These 5 T cell receptor beta chains originate from one sample sequenced in a study of T cell clones after liver transplantation. TCRdb keeps only in-frame clones here, not all; method: immunoSEQ multiplex PCR. This sample has more than 65,000 clones; 80% occur once, and the top ten carry approximately 0.81%. The sequencing here drew on CD4+ T cells from blood, taken 12 months after liver transplant. All receptors derive from a human patient who received a liver transplant. The graft donor may have given rise to some T cells.

This chain joins TRBV10-3 and TRBJ2-5; TRBD1 matches at 9 bases. Trimming took 10 bases from V and 1 from J; bases not matched to a gene: 7. The CDR3 has 14 amino acids. Per the germline V gene, CDR1 is ENHRY and CDR2 is SYGVKD. The CDR3 is CATTKTGGQETQYF. The DNA of the CDR3 is TGTGCCACCACCAAGACAGGGGGCCAAGAGACCCAGTACTTC.

This rearrangement joins TRBV15 to TRBJ2-2; TRBD2 matches at 8 bases. Trimming cost V 4 bases and J 7 bases; bases outside gene matches: 14. The CDR3 consists of 17 residues. Germline V CDR1 and CDR2: LNHNV, YYDKDF (reference sequence). CDR3 nucleotides: TGTGCCACCAGCAACCCCATGGAGGCGGGAGGAGTCGGGGAGCTGTTTTTT. It specifies CATSNPMEAGGVGELFF.

The genes are TRBV19 and TRBJ1-5; 7 nucleotides line up with TRBD1. The V segment lost 6 bases and the J segment 2 bases; nucleotides outside the gene matches: 4. Per the germline V gene, CDR1 is LNHDA and CDR2 is SQIVND (reference sequence). The CDR3 is 14 residues long. In DNA, the CDR3 is TGTGCCAGTAGGACAGGGAGAGGCAATCAGCCCCAGCATTTT. It encodes CASRTGRGNQPQHF.

This clone has ten or more counts. DNA for the CDR3: TGTGCCAGCAGCCAAGGAGTGAACACTGAAGCTTTCTTT. This codes for CASSQGVNTEAFF. The chain combines TRBV14 with TRBJ1-1; no clear D. Germline V lookup: CDR1 SGHDN, CDR2 FVKESK. This CDR3 spans 13 amino acids. Trimming left V 1 base short and J 0 bases short, with 3 bases between.

V gene TRBV15 combines with J gene TRBJ2-3, with TRBD2 as a possible D gene (6 bases). The V gene lost 2 bases and the J gene lost 1 base, with 16 bases spanning the gap. CDR1 is LNHNV, CDR2 YYDKDF, per germline (reference sequence). This CDR3 is 17 amino acids long. The CDR3 DNA reads TGTGCCACCAGCAGAACCGGGACTCCAAGGGGCACAGATACGCAGTATTTT. This codes for CATSRTGTPRGTDTQYF. The full variable domain, completed using reference TRBV15 and TRBJ2-3, is DAMVIQNPRYQVTQFGKPVTLSCSQTLNHNVMYWYQQKSSQAPKLLFHYYDKDFNNEADTPDNFQSRRPNTSFCFLDIRSPGLGDTAMYLCATSRTGTPRGTDTQYFGPGTRLTVL.